The present T cell receptor (beta chain) was sequenced within a study of T-cell memory formation after mild COVID-19. Study overall: TCR clusters mostly belonged to single donors. Findings of the study overall: Day 37-peaking second-wave clones had unconfirmed SARS-CoV-2 specificity.

Turning to this clonotype: What it binds is unknown.

TCRdb fed the 5' RACE reads into MiXCR, producing one record per CDR3 protein. The table lists roughly 170,000 distinct CDR3 sequences, about 22% of them singletons. Looked up from germline, CDR1 is SGHAT and CDR2 is FQNNGV. Trimming removed 5 bases at V and 3 bases at J, with 13 bases between. The CDR3 has 14 residues. The source material was PBMCs or a T cell subset sorted from them (not recorded which). The rearrangement uses TRBV11-2 and TRBJ1-2; tentatively, D is TRBD1 (6 bases). The receptor's source is an adult woman who had mild COVID-19 (a few samples of this study predate the infection). Cell type and time point are not known. The CDR3 region has the DNA TGTGCCAGCAGCCCCGACAGGTTTTACTATGGCTACACCTTC. It encodes CASSPDRFYYGYTF.